This T cell receptor beta chain was recorded in a study of blood T cell repertoires in COVID-19. Overall study: T cells, B-cell-depleted T cells, or PBMCs provided the cDNA or gDNA that served as material.

V trimming: 2 bases; J trimming: 4 bases; junction bases outside the gene matches: 11. CDR1 and CDR2 (germline): MNHEY, SMNVEV (reference sequence). The CDR3 contains 17 residues. The protocol was immunoSEQ multiplex PCR, while the TCRdb copy is restricted to in-frame clones and leaves out a portion. Of some 280,000 clones detected, 75% to 90% appear once; the ten largest clones hold roughly an eighth. The chain combines TRBV27 with TRBJ1-2; TRBD1 matches 9 bases. The receptor was derived from a woman aged 60 to 75 with acute or convalescent COVID-19. The sample was peripheral blood. The chain's CDR3 is CASSLVATGGSGYGYTF. In nucleotides, the CDR3 is TGTGCCAGCAGTTTAGTCGCCACAGGGGGCTCGGGCTATGGCTACACCTTC.